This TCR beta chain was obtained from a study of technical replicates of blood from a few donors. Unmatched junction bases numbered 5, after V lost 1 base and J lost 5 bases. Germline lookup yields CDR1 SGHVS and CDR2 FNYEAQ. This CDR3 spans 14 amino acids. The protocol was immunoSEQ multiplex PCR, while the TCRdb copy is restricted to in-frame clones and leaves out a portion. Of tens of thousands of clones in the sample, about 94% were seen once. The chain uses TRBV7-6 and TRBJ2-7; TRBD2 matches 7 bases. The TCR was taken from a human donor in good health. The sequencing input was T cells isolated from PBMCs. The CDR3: CASSLVSGNNEQYF. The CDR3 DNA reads TGTGCCAGCAGCTTAGTGAGCGGGAATAACGAGCAGTACTTC.